One and the same sample provided the 17 T cell receptor beta chains below, sequenced in a study of chemoradiotherapy in HPV16-positive cancers. Data came from immunoSEQ multiplex PCR; TCRdb stores just in-frame clones and leaves some out. The data show just over 8,500 clones, around two thirds seen once. Collection of the sample occurred from a patient who underwent chemoradiotherapy. The receptor source for this set is a human donor with HPV-associated anogenital cancer.

This rearrangement joins TRBV9 to TRBJ2-7, with D possibly being TRBD2 (5 bases). Germline values: CDR1 SGDLS, CDR2 YYNGEE. CDR3 length: 13 residues. Trimming shortened V by 5 bases and J by 4 bases, and 13 bases separated the two germline ends. CDR3 in DNA: TGTGCCAGCAGTCGTAGCGAGGAATACGAGCAGTACTTC. This encodes CASSRSEEYEQYF.

The V gene is TRBV10-3, the J gene TRBJ1-1; D ambiguous. The CDR3 totals 13 residues. Germline CDR1 and CDR2: ENHRY and SYGVKD. With 5 bases removed from V and 3 bases from J, the gap between germline ends came to 10 bases. CDR3 amino acids: CAISRKEDTEAFF. CDR3 in DNA: TGTGCCATCAGTCGGAAGGAGGACACTGAAGCTTTCTTT.

The chain employs TRBV6-1 and TRBJ2-7; 11 nucleotides align to TRBD1. The CDR3 runs to 15 residues. With 1 base clipped from V and 3 bases from J, the junction kept 2 bases outside the gene matches. Germline CDR1 is MNHNS and CDR2 is SASEGT. The CDR3 region is CASSEGTGGYYEQYF. The CDR3 nucleotides read TGTGCCAGCAGTGAAGGGACAGGGGGCTACTACGAGCAGTACTTC.

The CDR3 loop reads CASSDYRVGSYNEQFF. Here the CDR3 DNA reads TGTGCCAGCAGCGATTACCGGGTAGGCTCCTACAATGAGCAGTTCTTC. V gene TRBV7-9 combines with J gene TRBJ2-1; no firm D call. CDR1 SEHNR and CDR2 FQNEAQ come from the germline V gene (reference sequence). Trimming cost V 5 bases and J 0 bases, with 14 bases left between them. The CDR3 is made up of 16 amino acids.

J is TRBJ2-5 and V is TRBV11-2, with TRBD2 matching 8 bases. CDR3 length: 15 residues. Germline CDR1 SGHAT, CDR2 FQNNGV. The ends lost 4 bases at V and 5 bases at J; junction bases unmatched: 9. The CDR3 region is CASSSLGTSTETQYF. The CDR3 DNA is TGTGCCAGCAGCTCCCTTGGGACTAGTACTGAGACCCAGTACTTC. Using reference TRBV11-2 and TRBJ2-5 for the parts outside the CDR3, the full variable domain is EAGVAQSPRYKIIEKRQSVAFWCNPISGHATLYWYQQILGQGPKLLIQFQNNGVVDDSQLPKDRFSAERLKGVDSTLKIQPAKLEDSAVYLCASSSLGTSTETQYFGPGTRLLVL.

The V call is TRBV6-1, the J call TRBJ2-7, with no clear D. In germline, CDR1 is MNHNS, CDR2 SASEGT. V was clipped by 4 bases and J by 0 bases, with 16 bases between them. The CDR3 sequence is 16 residues long. The CDR3 DNA reads TGTGCCAGCAGTGTCGCCGGGCAGGTGAGCTCCTACGAGCAGTACTTC. Its protein product is CASSVAGQVSSYEQYF.

The V and J genes are TRBV30 and TRBJ2-7, with TRBD1 matching over 7 bases. Germline V lookup: CDR1 GTSNPN, CDR2 SVGIG (reference sequence). This CDR3 contains 14 residues. Germline trimming cut 4 bases from V and 2 bases from J; bases unmatched to any gene: 8. The CDR3 sequence: CAWNAPGQTYEQYF. DNA of the CDR3: TGTGCCTGGAACGCTCCGGGACAGACCTACGAGCAGTACTTC.

V and J are TRBV2 and TRBJ1-3, with D unresolved. The CDR3 is made up of 13 amino acids. V was trimmed by 1 base and J by 4 bases, leaving 5 bases between them. Germline V gene sequence: CDR1 SNHLY, CDR2 FYNNEI. The CDR3 nucleotides are TGTGCCAGCAGTGAAGGGGAGGGAAACACCATATATTTT. Its protein product is CASSEGEGNTIYF.

This chain links TRBV7-2 with TRBJ2-3; the match to TRBD2 covers 8 bases. The CDR3 loop spans 15 amino acids. Germline trimming cut 5 bases from V and 2 bases from J; bases unmatched to any gene: 6. CDR1 and CDR2 (germline): SGHTA, FQGNSA. CDR3 region: CASSQRLATTDTQYF. DNA of the CDR3: TGTGCCAGCAGCCAAAGACTAGCGACCACAGATACGCAGTATTTT.

The chain has TRBV20-1 and TRBJ2-5, with no clear D. Germline V gene lookup returns CDR1 DFQATT and CDR2 SNEGSKA (reference sequence). The V end was cut by 0 bases, the J end by 5 bases, with 4 bases between. The length of the CDR3 is 11 residues. CDR3 in amino acids: CSARDGETQYF. In DNA form, the CDR3 reads TGCAGTGCTAGAGATGGGGAGACCCAGTACTTC.

The gene calls are TRBV11-2 and TRBJ2-5, with 11 bases aligning to TRBD2. The germline V gene has CDR1 SGHAT and CDR2 FQNNGV. The CDR3 loop spans 17 amino acids. The ends lost 5 bases at V and 4 bases at J; junction bases unmatched: 12. The CDR3 spells CASSQKLAGGERETQYF. In DNA, the CDR3 is TGTGCCAGCAGCCAAAAGCTAGCGGGAGGAGAAAGAGAGACCCAGTACTTC.

This chain uses TRBV11-2 with TRBJ2-3; maybe TRBD2 (6 bases). Trimming shortened V by 0 bases and J by 5 bases, and 9 bases separated the two germline ends. CDR1 is SGHAT and CDR2 is FQNNGV in the germline V gene. This CDR3 is 14 amino acids long. The chain's CDR3 is CASSLDGGLDTQYF. DNA for the CDR3: TGTGCCAGCAGCTTAGACGGGGGACTAGATACGCAGTATTTT.

This clone was found a few times. The chain uses TRBV19 and TRBJ2-7; D possibly corresponds to TRBD1 (6 bases). Germline assignment: CDR1 LNHDA and CDR2 SQIVND (reference sequence). The CDR3 is made up of 14 amino acids. The V end lost 5 bases, the J end lost 0 bases, and 11 bases lay between the germline ends. CDR3: CASSGRGSSYEQYF. The CDR3 DNA is TGTGCCAGTAGTGGCAGGGGTTCCTCCTACGAGCAGTACTTC.

The gene calls are TRBV4-3 and TRBJ2-7, with D tentatively TRBD2 (6 bases). Germline CDR1 is LGHNA and CDR2 is YSLEER. The CDR3 covers 16 residues. With 0 bases removed from V and 4 bases from J, the gap between germline ends came to 16 bases. CDR3 protein: CASSQEVAGNSYEQYF. The CDR3 coding sequence is TGCGCCAGCAGCCAAGAGGTGGCGGGAAACTCTTACGAGCAGTACTTC.

This chain uses TRBV4-2 with TRBJ2-1; D is unclear. Germline V gives CDR1 LGHNA, CDR2 YNFKEQ. Between the trimmed V and J ends, which lost 8 bases and 4 bases, there was a span of 12 bases. There are 13 residues in the CDR3. The CDR3 region is CASGAGIYNEQFF. The CDR3 DNA reads as TGTGCCAGCGGTGCAGGAATTTACAATGAGCAGTTCTTC.

The genes are TRBV5-1 and TRBJ1-2; 7 positions match TRBD1. Germline V gene data show CDR1 as SGHRS and CDR2 as YFSETQ. The CDR3 runs to 14 residues. V shed 4 bases, J shed 5 bases, and the junction held 8 bases outside the gene matches. CDR3 in DNA: TGCGCCAGCAGCCAAGACAGGGTTCTGTATGGCTACACCTTC. This translates into CASSQDRVLYGYTF.

This clone appeared once. V gene TRBV28 combines with J gene TRBJ2-3; 8 positions agree with TRBD2. The V and J ends lost 8 bases and 5 bases, in that order; junction bases with no gene match: 12. Germline values: CDR1 MDHEN, CDR2 SYDVKM. The CDR3 sequence is 15 residues long. The chain's CDR3 is CASPPRGLGGDTQYF. The CDR3 DNA reads TGTGCCAGCCCCCCTCGGGGACTAGGGGGAGATACGCAGTATTTT.